This record concerns one T cell receptor (beta chain) sequence. The antigen is not known. This sample is part of a study of cytotoxic CD8 clonotypes in ibrutinib-treated CLL. For the study at large: Across the patients, approximately ten were relapsed/refractory, over 14 treatment-naive and about 18 IGHV unmutated. With a range of 6 to 36, the median treatment time before response samples were taken was more than 10 months.

General study results and limits: In sustained-remission versus progressing patients, sampling times differed.

This CDR3 has 12 amino acids. Between the trimmed V and J ends, which lost 1 base and 10 bases, there was a span of 8 bases. Germline V CDR1 and CDR2: MNHNS, SASEGT. The source of around 2 micrograms of genomic DNA for TCR beta libraries was cryopreserved PBMCs. Clones were read by immunoSEQ multiplex PCR, and TCRdb kept only the in-frame ones, dropping some. The repertoire holds roughly 180,000 clones, with more than 80% as singletons. The sample in question was PBMCs, obtained after 24 months of ibrutinib treatment. V is TRBV6-1 and J is TRBJ2-4; D may be TRBD2 (5 bases). The TCR was taken from a human donor with chronic lymphocytic leukemia. This CDR3 is CASSEVGEIQYF. The CDR3 nucleotides are TGTGCCAGCAGTGAAGTCGGGGAAATTCAGTACTTC.